These 27 T cell receptor beta chains originate from one sample sequenced in a study of cytomegalovirus exposure and HLA in healthy donors. The assay was immunoSEQ multiplex PCR, and TCRdb's table has in-frame clones only and misses some. There are about 150,000 clones in the sample; about 88% occur only once, and 20% to 25% lies in the top ten. The source material was PBMCs. Receptors originate from a man younger than 30 in good health and CMV-seropositive.

The chain recombines TRBV7-8 with TRBJ1-3; D possibly corresponds to TRBD1 (5 bases). The CDR3 is made up of 16 amino acids. V lost 3 bases and J 2 bases, leaving 14 bases between the germline ends. The V gene's germline CDR1 is SGHVS and CDR2 FQNEAQ. In nucleotides, the CDR3 is TGTGCCAGCAGCTTTGCCGACAGTCGTGCTGGAAACACCATATATTTT. It is translated as CASSFADSRAGNTIYF.

This clone was picked up a small number of times. The chain links TRBV4-2 to TRBJ1-2; D is ambiguous. Germline V CDR1 and CDR2: LGHNA, YNFKEQ. This CDR3 has 17 amino acids. Deletions cut 0 bases from V and 5 bases from J, with 19 bases between. Here the CDR3 DNA reads TGTGCCAGCAGCCAAGATAAGGAGTTCCCCTTTGCGTATGGCTACACCTTC. This gives the protein CASSQDKEFPFAYGYTF.

The chain carries TRBV7-6 and TRBJ2-5, with a tentative D call TRBD2 (5 bases). The CDR3 is made up of 13 amino acids. Trimming took off 5 bases at V and 2 bases at J, with 9 bases between the two ends. Germline V lookup: CDR1 SGHVS, CDR2 FNYEAQ. In DNA form, the CDR3 reads TGTGCCAGCAGCGAGGACTTACAAGAGACCCAGTACTTC. Translation: CASSEDLQETQYF.

The gene calls are TRBV6-1 and TRBJ2-7, with 7 bases aligning to TRBD2. Germline trimming cut 4 bases from V and 4 bases from J; bases unmatched to any gene: 13. The CDR3 spans 16 residues. CDR1 MNHNS and CDR2 SASEGT come from the germline V gene. The CDR3 region is CASSAPYRGGRYEQYF. DNA for the CDR3: TGTGCCAGCAGTGCACCCTACCGGGGCGGGAGATACGAGCAGTACTTC.

The chain employs TRBV15 and TRBJ1-1, with D unclear. CDR3 length equals 12 residues. Trimming pared 3 bases from V and 6 bases from J, leaving 8 bases between. Germline lookup yields CDR1 LNHNV and CDR2 YYDKDF (reference sequence). CDR3 sequence reads: CATSSNTAEAFF. The CDR3 DNA reads TGTGCCACCAGCAGCAACACCGCTGAAGCTTTCTTT.

The CDR3: CASSLDFYRASGSGNTIYF. The CDR3 nucleotides read TGTGCCAGCAGCCTAGACTTTTACAGGGCTTCGGGCTCTGGAAACACCATATATTTT. This chain joins TRBV7-8 and TRBJ1-3; TRBD1 might be the D (6 bases). Trimming took off 5 bases at V and 0 bases at J, with 23 bases between the two ends. CDR1 is SGHVS, CDR2 FQNEAQ, per germline. CDR3 size: 19 residues.

V is TRBV28 and J is TRBJ2-1; the D gene is possibly TRBD1 (5 bases). Germline V gene lookup returns CDR1 MDHEN and CDR2 SYDVKM. The germline V and J ends were trimmed by 5 bases and 6 bases, with 11 bases remaining between them. The CDR3 sequence is 13 residues long. For the CDR3, the DNA is TGTGCCAGCAGTCCTCCGGACACCAATGAGCAGTTCTTC. It yields the protein CASSPPDTNEQFF.

V is TRBV5-1 and J is TRBJ2-1, with TRBD2 identical over 8 bases. Germline values: CDR1 SGHRS, CDR2 YFSETQ. The CDR3 covers 15 residues. The trim removed 5 bases at V and 9 bases at J, leaving 13 bases unmatched. The CDR3 nucleotides read TGCGCCAGCAGGTCCAGCGGGACGGGGGGGAGTGAGCAGTTCTTC. Its translation: CASRSSGTGGSEQFF.

The J gene is TRBJ2-5, the V gene TRBV6-4; 13 bases agree with TRBD2. Germline lookup yields CDR1 MRHNA and CDR2 SNTAGT. The CDR3 length is 15 residues. Germline trimming cut 6 bases from V and 2 bases from J; bases unmatched to any gene: 3. The CDR3 is CASSQLAGGQETQYF. The CDR3 DNA reads TGTGCCAGCAGCCAACTAGCGGGGGGGCAAGAGACCCAGTACTTC.

The V and J genes are TRBV6-1 and TRBJ2-3, with D tentatively TRBD1 (6 bases). V lost 3 bases and J 0 bases, leaving 13 bases between the germline ends. The length of the CDR3 is 16 residues. Germline lookup yields CDR1 MNHNS and CDR2 SASEGT. The CDR3 sequence: CASSEKQGSSTDTQYF. The CDR3 coding sequence is TGTGCCAGCAGTGAGAAACAGGGTTCTAGCACAGATACGCAGTATTTT.

The V gene is TRBV5-4, the J gene TRBJ2-3; 13 positions match TRBD2. Germline CDR1 reads SGHNT; CDR2 reads YYREEE (reference sequence). The J segment lost 4 bases and the V segment lost 4 bases, leaving 9 bases of the junction unmatched. This CDR3 has 17 amino acids. CDR3 nucleotides: TGTGCCAGCAGCGACCCGGGGACTAGCGGGATGGCAGATACGCAGTATTTT. It specifies CASSDPGTSGMADTQYF.

The J gene is TRBJ2-7, the V gene TRBV14; 9 positions match TRBD2. The V segment lost 0 bases and the J segment 3 bases; nucleotides outside the gene matches: 3. CDR1 and CDR2 from the germline V gene are SGHDN and FVKESK. This CDR3 region has 15 residues. The CDR3 here is CASSQDFSGGYEQYF. The CDR3 nucleotides read TGTGCCAGCAGCCAAGATTTTAGCGGGGGCTACGAGCAGTACTTC.

This chain uses TRBV5-8 with TRBJ1-1; 7 bases map to TRBD1. CDR1 and CDR2 from the germline V gene are SGHTS and YDEGEE. The CDR3 is made up of 15 amino acids. After removal of 4 bases from V and 5 bases from J, the junction contained 11 bases not matched to a gene. The CDR3, as DNA: TGTGCCAGCAGCGTGGGGACAGCCAGGCAGACTGAAGCTTTCTTT. Protein product: CASSVGTARQTEAFF.

The chain joins TRBV4-2 to TRBJ2-1; 14 nucleotides agree with TRBD2. The junction had 9 bases not matched to a gene; V was cut back by 7 bases and J by 4 bases. Germline CDR1 LGHNA, CDR2 YNFKEQ. The CDR3 has 17 residues. The CDR3 DNA follows: TGTGCCAGCACCCCCCCCCGGACTAGCGGGAGGTACAATGAGCAGTTCTTC. The encoded protein is CASTPPRTSGRYNEQFF.

The chain uses TRBV7-2 and TRBJ1-2, with TRBD1 matching over 9 bases. The CDR3 runs 17 residues. The V gene's germline CDR1 is SGHTA and CDR2 FQGNSA. The trim removed 1 base at V and 4 bases at J, leaving 10 bases unmatched. In DNA form, the CDR3 reads TGTGCCAGCAGCTTAGTTTTAGGGACAGGGCCCTCCTATGGCTACACCTTC. Its translation: CASSLVLGTGPSYGYTF.

This rearrangement joins TRBV6-6 to TRBJ1-3; tentatively, D is TRBD1 (5 bases). Looked up from germline, CDR1 is MNHNY and CDR2 is SVGAGI (reference sequence). The CDR3 runs 15 residues. Trimming took 6 bases from V and 1 from J, leaving 13 bases between them. The CDR3 loop reads CASRNQGLSGNTIYF. CDR3 coding DNA: TGTGCCAGCAGAAACCAGGGCTTATCTGGAAACACCATATATTTT.

Concerning this clone: The junction differs from germline at one of its ends, possibly a read error. The chain carries TRBV28 and TRBJ2-1; TRBD2 matches 10 bases. Germline assignment: CDR1 MDHEN and CDR2 SYDVKM. This CDR3 is built from 15 residues. CDR3 DNA: TGTGCCAGCCCCCCCAGAGCGGGAGGGATTAATGGGCAGTTCTTC. Amino acid sequence: CASPPRAGGINGQFF.

J is TRBJ2-3 and V is TRBV27, with TRBD1 matching 9 bases. The germline gives CDR1 MNHEY, CDR2 SMNVEV (reference sequence). V shed 4 bases, J shed 3 bases, and the junction held 8 bases outside the gene matches. The CDR3 consists of 16 residues. CDR3 in DNA: TGTGCCAGCAGTTCCCAAAATGGACAGGGGACAGATACGCAGTATTTT. It encodes CASSSQNGQGTDTQYF.

This chain uses TRBV6-5 with TRBJ1-1, with 7 bases that match TRBD1. The V gene's germline CDR1 is MNHEY and CDR2 SVGAGI. The length of the CDR3 is 16 residues. Losses at the gene ends were 2 bases for V and 5 bases for J; bases not matched to a gene: 11. This chain's CDR3 is CASSYPTGTGRTEAFF. The CDR3 bases are TGTGCCAGCAGTTACCCGACAGGGACGGGGCGGACTGAAGCTTTCTTT.

The chain has TRBV29-1 and TRBJ2-7, with 9 bases aligning to TRBD1. This CDR3 has 12 residues. V trimming: 7 bases; J trimming: 7 bases; junction bases outside the gene matches: 8. CDR1 is SQVTM, CDR2 ANQGSEA, per germline. The CDR3 DNA is TGCAGCGGCCGGACAGGGGACGGGGAGCAGTACTTC. This sequence encodes CSGRTGDGEQYF.

The rearrangement uses TRBV19 and TRBJ1-2; a possible D gene is TRBD1 (5 bases). The CDR3 has 15 amino acids. CDR1 and CDR2 (germline): LNHDA, SQIVND (reference sequence). Trimming shortened V by 0 bases and J by 5 bases, and 13 bases separated the two germline ends. The CDR3 loop reads CASSIDGGMTYGYTF. CDR3 bases: TGTGCCAGTAGTATAGACGGGGGAATGACTTATGGCTACACCTTC. The full variable domain, its missing parts supplied by reference TRBV19 and TRBJ1-2, is DGGITQSPKYLFRKEGQNVTLSCEQNLNHDAMYWYRQDPGQGLRLIYYSQIVNDFQKGDIAEGYSVSREKKESFPLTVTSAQKNPTAFYLCASSIDGGMTYGYTFGSGTRLTVV.

The chain is built from TRBV19 and TRBJ1-1; weak D call: TRBD1 (6 bases). Germline V gene data show CDR1 as LNHDA and CDR2 as SQIVND (reference sequence). There are 13 residues in the CDR3. The V end lost 7 bases, the J end lost 6 bases, and 15 bases lay between the germline ends. Here the CDR3 DNA reads TGTGCCAGTACTTTCACAGGGTGGGCTGAAGCTTTCTTT. Its translation is CASTFTGWAEAFF. Filled out from reference TRBV19 and TRBJ1-1, the complete variable domain reads DGGITQSPKYLFRKEGQNVTLSCEQNLNHDAMYWYRQDPGQGLRLIYYSQIVNDFQKGDIAEGYSVSREKKESFPLTVTSAQKNPTAFYLCASTFTGWAEAFFGQGTRLTVV.

The rearrangement uses TRBV6-1 and TRBJ1-2, with D possibly matching TRBD1 (6 bases). The germline CDR1 and CDR2 sequences are MNHNS and SASEGT. The CDR3 totals 15 residues. V was trimmed by 4 bases and J by 3 bases, leaving 15 bases between them. DNA for the CDR3: TGTGCCAGCAGTGCGAAACAGGGCCCCTACTATGGCTACACCTTC. It yields the protein CASSAKQGPYYGYTF.

The rearrangement uses TRBV5-4 and TRBJ2-1; 9 positions match TRBD2. This CDR3 spans 14 amino acids. Trimming at V came to 4 bases and at J to 8 bases, leaving 7 bases not matched to a gene. Germline CDR1 SGHNT, CDR2 YYREEE (reference sequence). DNA for the CDR3: TGTGCCAGCAGCCCGGGACTAGCCGAATATGAGCAGTTCTTC. This encodes CASSPGLAEYEQFF. Complete variable domain (other parts from reference TRBV5-4 and TRBJ2-1): ETGVTQSPTHLIKTRGQQVTLRCSSQSGHNTVSWYQQALGQGPQFIFQYYREEENGRGNFPPRFSGLQFPNYSSELNVNALELDDSALYLCASSPGLAEYEQFFGPGTRLTVL.

V and J are TRBV13 and TRBJ1-2; a possible D gene is TRBD1 (5 bases). Trimming took 0 bases from V and 0 from J, leaving 8 bases between them. Germline CDR1 PRHDT, CDR2 FYEKMQ (reference sequence). CDR3 size: 15 residues. CDR3 loop: CASSLGQVSNYGYTF. The DNA of the CDR3 is TGTGCCAGCAGCTTAGGACAGGTTTCTAACTATGGCTACACCTTC.

The gene calls are TRBV23-1 and TRBJ2-7, with 8 bases aligning to TRBD2. TRBV23-1 is annotated as an ORF whose role is uncertain. Germline trimming cut 0 bases from V and 2 bases from J; bases unmatched to any gene: 3. The CDR3 is 15 amino acids. CDR3 DNA: TGCGCCAGCAGTCAATCTTCCGGGGGGGCCTACGAGCAGTACTTC. Amino acid sequence: CASSQSSGGAYEQYF.

The V call is TRBV7-9, the J call TRBJ2-5, with 12 bases that match TRBD1. Trimming cost V 3 bases and J 3 bases; bases outside gene matches: 2. Germline-derived CDR1 and CDR2 are SEHNR and FQNEAQ (reference sequence). The CDR3 length is 15 residues. CDR3 DNA sequence: TGTGCCAGCAGCTTGGGGACAGGGGGCGAAGAGACCCAGTACTTC. Protein sequence: CASSLGTGGEETQYF. Looking up the rest from reference TRBV7-9 and TRBJ2-5 gives the full variable domain: DTGVSQNPRHKITKRGQNVTFRCDPISEHNRLYWYRQTLGQGPEFLTYFQNEAQLEKSRLLSDRFSAERPKGSFSTLEIQRTEQGDSAMYLCASSLGTGGEETQYFGPGTRLLVL.